The entry below gives a single T cell receptor beta chain sequence along with its context. Its specificity is unknown. The sample belongs to a study of blood T cells in healthy people across ages. Next came a second PCR, run for about 7 to 11 cycles, which used a sample-barcoded 5' primer along with a J-beta primer mix. Using its own MiXCR run on the 5' RACE reads, TCRdb lists one record per CDR3 protein. The sample consists of around 900,000 distinct CDR3 sequences, approximately 50% of them appearing once. Study-level findings and limits: With unsorted PBMCs, a conclusive comparison of naive versus antigen-experienced cells was not possible.

PBMCs were isolated at a quantity of at least 7 million per sample. The germline V gene encodes CDR1 SEHNR and CDR2 FQNEAQ (reference sequence). V gave up 5 bases and J gave up 10 bases; unmatched junction bases: 22. The CDR3 covers 17 residues. Source material: blood. The sequence derives from a woman between 55 and 75 years old in good health. The genes are TRBV7-9 and TRBJ2-5, with 7 positions matching TRBD1. DNA for the CDR3: TGTGCCAGCAGCCCCCCCACCGGGACAGCAAGCCTGTGGGGCCAGTACTTC. Amino acid sequence: CASSPPTGTASLWGQYF.